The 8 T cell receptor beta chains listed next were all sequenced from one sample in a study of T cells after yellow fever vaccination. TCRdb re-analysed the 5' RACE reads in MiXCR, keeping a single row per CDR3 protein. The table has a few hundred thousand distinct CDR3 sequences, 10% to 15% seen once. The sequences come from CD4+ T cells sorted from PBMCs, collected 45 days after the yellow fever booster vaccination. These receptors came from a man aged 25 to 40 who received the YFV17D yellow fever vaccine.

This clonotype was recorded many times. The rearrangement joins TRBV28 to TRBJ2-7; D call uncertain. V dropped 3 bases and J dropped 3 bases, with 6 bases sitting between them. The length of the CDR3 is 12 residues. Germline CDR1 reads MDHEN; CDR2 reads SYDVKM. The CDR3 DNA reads TGTGCCAGCAGTTTGAACATCTACGAGCAGTACTTC. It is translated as CASSLNIYEQYF.

CDR3 amino acids: CASSYSPRDSTLTEAFF. In DNA, the CDR3 is TGTGCCAGCAGTTACTCTCCTCGCGACAGTACTTTAACTGAAGCTTTCTTT. The chain combines TRBV6-2 or TRBV6-3 with TRBJ1-1; maybe TRBD1 (5 bases). There are 17 residues in the CDR3. Germline-derived CDR1 and CDR2 are MNHEY and SVGEGT. The V gene lost 0 bases and the J gene lost 5 bases, with 19 bases spanning the gap.

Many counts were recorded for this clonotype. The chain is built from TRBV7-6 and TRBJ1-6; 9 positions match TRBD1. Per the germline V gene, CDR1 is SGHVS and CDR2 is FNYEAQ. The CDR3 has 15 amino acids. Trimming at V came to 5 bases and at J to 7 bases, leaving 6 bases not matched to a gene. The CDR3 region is CASSPGQGRNSPLHF. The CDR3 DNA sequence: TGTGCCAGCAGCCCCGGACAGGGGCGCAATTCACCCCTCCACTTT.

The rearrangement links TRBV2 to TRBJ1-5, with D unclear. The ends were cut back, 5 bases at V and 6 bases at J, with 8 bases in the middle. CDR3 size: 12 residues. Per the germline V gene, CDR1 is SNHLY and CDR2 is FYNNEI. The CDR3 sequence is CASSRAGQPQHF. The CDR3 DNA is TGTGCCAGCAGTAGGGCGGGTCAGCCCCAGCATTTT.

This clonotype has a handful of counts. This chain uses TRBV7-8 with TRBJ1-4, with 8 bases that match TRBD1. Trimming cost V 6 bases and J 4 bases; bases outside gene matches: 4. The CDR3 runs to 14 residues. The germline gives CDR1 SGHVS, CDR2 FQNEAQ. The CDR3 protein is CASRRQGLNEKLFF. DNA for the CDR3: TGTGCCAGCAGGAGACAGGGGCTTAATGAAAAACTGTTTTTT.

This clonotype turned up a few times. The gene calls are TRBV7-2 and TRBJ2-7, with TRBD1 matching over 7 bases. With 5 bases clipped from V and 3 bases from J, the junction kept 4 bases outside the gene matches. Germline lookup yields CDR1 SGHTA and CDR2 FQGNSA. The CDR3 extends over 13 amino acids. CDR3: CASSIRQGYEQYF. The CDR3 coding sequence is TGTGCCAGCAGCATCAGACAGGGCTACGAGCAGTACTTC.

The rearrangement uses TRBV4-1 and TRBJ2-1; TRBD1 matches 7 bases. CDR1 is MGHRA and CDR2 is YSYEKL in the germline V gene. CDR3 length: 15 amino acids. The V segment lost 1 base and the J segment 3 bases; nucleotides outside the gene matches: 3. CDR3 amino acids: CASSQAGTVYNEQFF. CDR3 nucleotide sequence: TGCGCCAGCAGCCAAGCCGGGACAGTCTACAATGAGCAGTTCTTC.

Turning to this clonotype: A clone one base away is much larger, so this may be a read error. The CDR3 nucleotides read TGTGCCAGCAGCTCAGACGGCAGCCAAGAGACCCAGTACTTC. This sequence encodes CASSSDGSQETQYF. The gene calls are TRBV7-2 and TRBJ2-5; no clear D. The germline CDR1 and CDR2 sequences are SGHTA and FQGNSA. This CDR3 has 14 residues. V dropped 4 bases and J dropped 1 base, with 10 bases sitting between them.